A selection of T cell receptor beta chains follows, all from one sample in a study of control samples from healthy donors and cancer patients. The table came from immunoSEQ multiplex PCR; TCRdb's copy has only in-frame clones and leaves some out. The sample lists 57,000 or so clones; roughly 90% were seen once. Sequenced material: PBMCs. The receptors were gathered from a man between 60 and 75 years old with colorectal cancer. CDR3s include the opening cysteine and the closing phenylalanine or tryptophan. A D gene is named only where the DNA matches it firmly. Not all rows give a size; the values are once, few, many and, for expanded clones, a class.

j_gene,v_gene,d_gene,abundance,len,CDR3nt,CDR3aa
TRBJ2-5,TRBV27,-,-,15,TGTGCCAGCGGTCAAGGGTGGGGGGCCCCGGAGACCCAGTACTTC,CASGQGWGAPETQYF
TRBJ2-1,TRBV6-5,-,-,15,TGTGCCAGCAGACCTACAGGGAGCTCCTACAATGAGCAGTTCTTC,CASRPTGSSYNEQFF
TRBJ1-1,TRBV5-1,-,-,14,TGCGCCAGCAGCTTGGCGAGGCTGGGGACTGAAGCTTTCTTT,CASSLARLGTEAFF
TRBJ2-3,TRBV2,-,-,13,TGTGCCAGCAGTGGGGTCCTCACAGATACGCAGTATTTT,CASSGVLTDTQYF
TRBJ1-6,TRBV7-2,-,-,13,TGTGCCAGCAGCTCGGACGGAAATTCACCCCTCCACTTT,CASSSDGNSPLHF
TRBJ2-1,TRBV7-2,TRBD2,once,17,TGTGCCAGCAGCAACCCGGGACTAGCGGGTTTTTACAATGAGCAGTTCTTC,CASSNPGLAGFYNEQFF
TRBJ2-3,TRBV9,-,-,14,TGTGCCAGCAGCGTAGGGGGGGCCGAGGATACGCAGTATTTT,CASSVGGAEDTQYF
TRBJ1-1,TRBV28,-,-,15,TGTGCCAGCAGTTTATGGGACGGAGGGGGGACTGAAGCTTTCTTT,CASSLWDGGGTEAFF
TRBJ1-5,TRBV12-3/TRBV12-4,-,few,13,TGTGCCAGCAGTTTATCAAGCAATCAGCCCCAGCATTTT,CASSLSSNQPQHF
TRBJ2-1,TRBV4-3,TRBD2,-,15,TGCGCCAGCAGCCAACGGCCCGGGGGGGACAATGAGCAGTTCTTC,CASSQRPGGDNEQFF
TRBJ2-5,TRBV6-5,TRBD1,-,15,TGTGCCAGCAGTCGCCGGGACAGGCTGGGGGAGACCCAGTACTTC,CASSRRDRLGETQYF
TRBJ2-7,TRBV15,-,-,14,TGTGCCACCAGCAGAGGGGGTGGGTCCTACGAGCAGTACTTC,CATSRGGGSYEQYF
TRBJ2-6,TRBV7-9,-,-,12,TGTGCCAGCGGAGATGGGGCCAACGTCCTGACTTTC,CASGDGANVLTF
TRBJ1-6,TRBV6-5,TRBD1,-,16,TGTGCCAGCAGTTACCTACAGGGGGCAGTAAGATCACCCCTCCACTTT,CASSYLQGAVRSPLHF
TRBJ1-5,TRBV6-5,TRBD1,-,15,TGTGCCAGCAGACCCACAGGGGGCGGAAGACAGCCCCAGCATTTT,CASRPTGGGRQPQHF
TRBJ1-3,TRBV6-1,-,-,16,TGTGCCAGCAGTGAAGGATCGGGGAATTTAGGAAACACCATATATTTT,CASSEGSGNLGNTIYF
TRBJ2-7,TRBV19,-,-,14,TGTGCCAGTAGTACGCGACAAGCAACCTACGAGCAGTACTTC,CASSTRQATYEQYF
TRBJ1-4,TRBV6-1,TRBD1,-,13,TGTGCCAGCAGTGAGGGCGCGACAGGGCAACTGTTTTTT,CASSEGATGQLFF
TRBJ1-6,TRBV3-1/TRBV3-2,-,-,15,TGTGCCAGCAGCCTAAAGATGAGTAGGTTGTCACCCCTCCACTTT,CASSLKMSRLSPLHF
TRBJ1-5,TRBV2,-,few,13,TGTGCCAGCAGTAGGGATAGTAATCAGCCCCAGCATTTT,CASSRDSNQPQHF
TRBJ1-2,TRBV19,-,-,15,TGTGCCAGTAGGATTCCAACGGCGGGGTTCTATGGCTACACCTTC,CASRIPTAGFYGYTF
TRBJ2-6,TRBV5-1,-,-,16,TGCGCCAGCAGCTCACAGGTCGGGGTTGGGGCCAACGTCCTGACTTTC,CASSSQVGVGANVLTF
TRBJ1-3,TRBV4-2,-,once,18,TGTGCCAGCAGCCAAGACAGGAACCGATTAAGCTCTGGAAACACCATATATTTT,CASSQDRNRLSSGNTIYF
TRBJ2-2,TRBV7-2,-,-,14,TGTGCCAGCAGCTTAGCGGGGGGTACCGGGGAGCTGTTTTTT,CASSLAGGTGELFF
TRBJ2-2,TRBV11-2,-,-,14,TGTGCCAGCAGCCTCGGCGGGGTCACCGGGGAGCTGTTTTTT,CASSLGGVTGELFF
TRBJ2-5,TRBV19,-,once,11,TGTGCCAGTAGTCTCCAAGAGACCCAGTACTTC,CASSLQETQYF
TRBJ2-2,TRBV6-5,TRBD1,-,16,TGTGCCAGCAGTTACGCGGGACAGGGGGCAACCGGGGAGCTGTTTTTT,CASSYAGQGATGELFF
TRBJ1-5,TRBV5-6,-,-,13,TGTGCCAGCAGCTTGAAAGGGCTCGAGCCCCAGCATTTT,CASSLKGLEPQHF
TRBJ2-5,TRBV18,-,-,13,TGTGCCAGCTCACCAGGACAACAAGAGACCCAGTACTTC,CASSPGQQETQYF
TRBJ1-4,TRBV18,TRBD1,-,16,TGTGCCAGCTCCCCAGGAGACAGGGGGCGAAACGAAAAACTGTTTTTT,CASSPGDRGRNEKLFF
TRBJ1-2,TRBV3-1/TRBV3-2,-,-,13,TGTGCCAGCAGCCAAGCGGCTAACTATGGCTACACCTTC,CASSQAANYGYTF
TRBJ2-5,TRBV14,-,-,14,TGTGCCAGCAGCCAAGATAGAGTTTTCGGGACCCAGTACTTC,CASSQDRVFGTQYF
TRBJ2-7,TRBV2,TRBD2,-,17,TGTGCCAGCAGTGAAACTAGCGGGGGGCCGAGGGTAAGCGAGCAGTACTTC,CASSETSGGPRVSEQYF
TRBJ2-2,TRBV5-1,-,-,13,TGCGCCAGCAGCTTGGTGGTCGCCGGGGAGCTGTTTTTT,CASSLVVAGELFF
TRBJ1-3,TRBV11-1,-,-,15,TGTGCCAGCAGCTTCGGCAGAGACTCTGGAAACACCATATATTTT,CASSFGRDSGNTIYF
TRBJ2-7,TRBV29-1,-,-,12,TGCAGCGCCGCAGGGGACACCTACGAGCAGTACTTC,CSAAGDTYEQYF
TRBJ1-6,TRBV11-2,-,few,19,TGTGCCAGCAGCTTAGCCCTAGGGGTGTTGAGCTCCTATAATTCACCCCTCCACTTT,CASSLALGVLSSYNSPLHF
TRBJ1-2,TRBV6-6,-,-,13,TGTGCCAGCAGTTACTCTGGGGTTTATGGCTACACCTTC,CASSYSGVYGYTF
TRBJ2-5,TRBV3-1/TRBV3-2,-,-,15,TGTGCCAGCAGCCAAGGTCCAGGAACAGCAGAGACCCAGTACTTC,CASSQGPGTAETQYF
TRBJ2-2,TRBV5-6,TRBD1,-,15,TGTGCCAGCAGCCGACCAGGGGGCGCTGGCGGGGAGCTGTTTTTT,CASSRPGGAGGELFF
TRBJ2-2,TRBV11-3,-,-,14,TGTGCCAGCAGCTTAGGCGTGAACACCGGGGAGCTGTTTTTT,CASSLGVNTGELFF
TRBJ2-3,TRBV6-1,TRBD1,-,11,TGTGCCAGCAGAACTGTACAGGGGGTGTATTTT,CASRTVQGVYF
TRBJ2-1,TRBV29-1,TRBD2,-,14,TGCAGCGTCGCCTCTGGTGGGGGGGGGAGCGAGCAGTTCTTC,CSVASGGGGSEQFF
TRBJ1-1,TRBV6-2/TRBV6-3,-,-,15,TGTGCCAGCAGTCCGACCGGCGCAGGGAGAACTGAAGCTTTCTTT,CASSPTGAGRTEAFF
TRBJ2-2,TRBV19,TRBD2,-,16,TGTGCCAGTAGTTTCGGACTAGCGGGGGGAGGCCGGGAGCTGTTTTTT,CASSFGLAGGGRELFF
TRBJ2-5,TRBV2,-,once,12,TGTGCCGGGCAGGGACCCCAAGAGACCCAGTACTTC,CAGQGPQETQYF
TRBJ1-1,TRBV14,TRBD1,-,17,TGTGCCAGCAGCCCCCGGGACAGGGCTCGATCGAACACTGAAGCTTTCTTT,CASSPRDRARSNTEAFF
TRBJ2-6,TRBV4-1,-,-,14,TGCGCCAGCAGCCAAGATCGGCAGGTTACCGTCCTGACTTTC,CASSQDRQVTVLTF
TRBJ2-7,TRBV7-2,-,-,13,TGTGCCAGCAGCTCCCGAGGGCCGTACGAGCAGTACTTC,CASSSRGPYEQYF
TRBJ2-7,TRBV12-5,-,-,13,TGTGCTAGTGGTTTGGCCTCTCGAGAGGAGCAGTACTTC,CASGLASREEQYF
TRBJ2-1,TRBV11-3,TRBD1,-,14,TGTGCCAGCAACGATAGACAGGGAGACAATGAGCAGTTCTTC,CASNDRQGDNEQFF
TRBJ2-1,TRBV18,-,once,15,TGTGCCAGCTCACCACCGGGGGGAATATACAATGAGCAGTTCTTC,CASSPPGGIYNEQFF
TRBJ1-5,TRBV5-8,-,-,14,TGTGCCAGCAGCCCTTTGGGGTCCAATCAGCCCCAGCATTTT,CASSPLGSNQPQHF